This TCR beta chain stems from a study of blood T cell repertoires in COVID-19. Measured with immunoSEQ multiplex PCR; TCRdb has only the in-frame clones, and not every one. Of around 87,000 clones listed, about four fifths were seen once; the top ten hold roughly a tenth. The CDR3 loop spans 15 amino acids. V was cut by 1 base and J by 1 base, with 10 bases left in between. Germline CDR1 reads SGHTA; CDR2 reads FQGNSA. This chain uses TRBV7-2 with TRBJ2-5; possibly TRBD2 for D (5 bases). Sequences were obtained from peripheral blood. This TCR was sampled from a woman aged 80 or older with acute or convalescent COVID-19. The CDR3 DNA sequence: TGTGCCAGCAGCTTAGGAGGCGGGCCCCAAGAGACCCAGTACTTC. It yields the protein CASSLGGGPQETQYF.